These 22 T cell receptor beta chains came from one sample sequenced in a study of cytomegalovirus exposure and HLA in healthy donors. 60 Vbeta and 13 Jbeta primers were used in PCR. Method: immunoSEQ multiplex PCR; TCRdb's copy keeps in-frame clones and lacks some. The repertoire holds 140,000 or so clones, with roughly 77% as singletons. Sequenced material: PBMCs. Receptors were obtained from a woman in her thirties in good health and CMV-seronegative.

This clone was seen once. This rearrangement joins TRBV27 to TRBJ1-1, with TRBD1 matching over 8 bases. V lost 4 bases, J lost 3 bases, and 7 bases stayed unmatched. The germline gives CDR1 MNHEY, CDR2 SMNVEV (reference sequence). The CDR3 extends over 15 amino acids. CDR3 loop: CASSSVGQGHTEAFF. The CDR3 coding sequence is TGTGCCAGCAGTTCCGTTGGACAGGGTCACACTGAAGCTTTCTTT.

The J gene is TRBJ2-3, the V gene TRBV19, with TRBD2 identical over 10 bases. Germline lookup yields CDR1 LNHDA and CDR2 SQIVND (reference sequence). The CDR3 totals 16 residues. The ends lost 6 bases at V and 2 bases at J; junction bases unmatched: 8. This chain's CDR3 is CASRYLSGGTTDTQYF. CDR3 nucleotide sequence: TGTGCCAGTAGGTACCTTAGCGGGGGGACCACAGATACGCAGTATTTT.

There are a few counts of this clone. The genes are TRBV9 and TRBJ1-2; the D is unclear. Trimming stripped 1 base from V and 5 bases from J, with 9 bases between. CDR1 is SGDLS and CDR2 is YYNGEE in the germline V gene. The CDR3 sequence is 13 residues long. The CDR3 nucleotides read TGTGCCAGCAGCGTAAGGTGGAGATATGGCTACACCTTC. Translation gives CASSVRWRYGYTF. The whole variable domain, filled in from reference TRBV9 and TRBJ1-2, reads DSGVTQTPKHLITATGQRVTLRCSPRSGDLSVYWYQQSLDQGLQFLIQYYNGEERAKGNILERFSAQQFPDLHSELNLSSLELGDSALYFCASSVRWRYGYTFGSGTRLTVV.

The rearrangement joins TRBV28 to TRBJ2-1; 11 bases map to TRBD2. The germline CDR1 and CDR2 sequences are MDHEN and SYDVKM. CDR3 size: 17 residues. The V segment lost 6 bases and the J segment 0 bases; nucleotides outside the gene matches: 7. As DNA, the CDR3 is TGTGCCAGCAGAGGACTAGCGGGCGAAAGCTCCTACAATGAGCAGTTCTTC. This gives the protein CASRGLAGESSYNEQFF.

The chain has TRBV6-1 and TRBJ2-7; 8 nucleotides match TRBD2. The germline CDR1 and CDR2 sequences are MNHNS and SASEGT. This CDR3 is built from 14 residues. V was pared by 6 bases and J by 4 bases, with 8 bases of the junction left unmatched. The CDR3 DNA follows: TGTGCCAGCAGGGGCGGGAGGTTTAGGTACGAGCAGTACTTC. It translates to CASRGGRFRYEQYF.

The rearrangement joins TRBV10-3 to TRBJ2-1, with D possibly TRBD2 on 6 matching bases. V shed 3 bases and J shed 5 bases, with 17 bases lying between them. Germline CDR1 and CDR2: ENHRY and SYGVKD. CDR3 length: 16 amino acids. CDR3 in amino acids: CAISDGTGGIDNEQFF. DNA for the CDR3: TGTGCCATCAGTGATGGCACTGGCGGGATTGACAATGAGCAGTTCTTC.

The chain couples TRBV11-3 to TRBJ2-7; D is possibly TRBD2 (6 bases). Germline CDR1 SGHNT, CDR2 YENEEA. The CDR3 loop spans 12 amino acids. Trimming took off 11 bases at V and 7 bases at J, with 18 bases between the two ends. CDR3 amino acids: CAGKRPGREQYV. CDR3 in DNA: TGTGCCGGCAAAAGACCAGGGAGGGAGCAGTACGTC.

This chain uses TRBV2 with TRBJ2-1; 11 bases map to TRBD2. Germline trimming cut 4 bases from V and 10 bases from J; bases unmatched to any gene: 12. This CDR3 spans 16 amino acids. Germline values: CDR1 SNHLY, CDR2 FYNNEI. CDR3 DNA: TGTGCCAGCAGTGCCCAGCTCGGACTAGCGGGCGGCGAGCAGTTCTTC. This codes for CASSAQLGLAGGEQFF.

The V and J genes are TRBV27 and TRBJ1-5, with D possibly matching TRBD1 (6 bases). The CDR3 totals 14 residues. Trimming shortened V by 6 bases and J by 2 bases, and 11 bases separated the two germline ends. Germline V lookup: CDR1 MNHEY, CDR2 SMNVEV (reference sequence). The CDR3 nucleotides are TGTGCCAGCAGGCAAACAGGGCGCAATCAGCCCCAGCATTTT. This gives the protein CASRQTGRNQPQHF.

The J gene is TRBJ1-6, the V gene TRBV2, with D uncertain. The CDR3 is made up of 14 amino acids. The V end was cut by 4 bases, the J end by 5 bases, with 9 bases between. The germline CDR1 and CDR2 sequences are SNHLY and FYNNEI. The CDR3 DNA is TGTGCCAGCAGTGCGCCAGTCAATAATTCACCCCTCCACTTT. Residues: CASSAPVNNSPLHF.

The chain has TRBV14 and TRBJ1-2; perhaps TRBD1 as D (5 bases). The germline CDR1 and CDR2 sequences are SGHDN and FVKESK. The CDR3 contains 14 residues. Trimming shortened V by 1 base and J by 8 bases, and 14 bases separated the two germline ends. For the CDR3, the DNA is TGTGCCAGCAGCCAAGCGGGGACCGGGGGAGGCTACACCTTC. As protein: CASSQAGTGGGYTF.

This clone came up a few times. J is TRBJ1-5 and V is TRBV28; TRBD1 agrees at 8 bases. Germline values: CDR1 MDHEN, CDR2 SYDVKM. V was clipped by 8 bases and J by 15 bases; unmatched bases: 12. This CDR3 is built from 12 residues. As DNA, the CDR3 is TGTGCCAGCCACGGACAGGGACTAACCCGGCATTTT. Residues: CASHGQGLTRHF.

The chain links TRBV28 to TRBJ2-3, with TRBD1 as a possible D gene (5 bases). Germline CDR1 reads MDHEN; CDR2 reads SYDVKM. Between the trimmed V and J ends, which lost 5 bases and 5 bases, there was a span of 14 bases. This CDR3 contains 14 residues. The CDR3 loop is CASSNQGYKDTQYF. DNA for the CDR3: TGTGCCAGCAGTAATCAGGGTTATAAAGATACGCAGTATTTT.

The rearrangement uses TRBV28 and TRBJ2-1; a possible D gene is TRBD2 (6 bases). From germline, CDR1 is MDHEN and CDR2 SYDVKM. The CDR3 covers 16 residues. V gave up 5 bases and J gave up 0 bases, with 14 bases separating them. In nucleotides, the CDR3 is TGTGCCAGCAGTACCACTAGCACGCGCTCCTACAATGAGCAGTTCTTC. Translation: CASSTTSTRSYNEQFF.

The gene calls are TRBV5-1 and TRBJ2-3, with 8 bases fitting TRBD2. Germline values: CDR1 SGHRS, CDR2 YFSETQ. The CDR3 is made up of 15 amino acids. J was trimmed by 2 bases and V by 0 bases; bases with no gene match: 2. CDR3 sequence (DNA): TGCGCCAGCAGCTTGGTTAGCGGGAACACAGATACGCAGTATTTT. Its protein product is CASSLVSGNTDTQYF.

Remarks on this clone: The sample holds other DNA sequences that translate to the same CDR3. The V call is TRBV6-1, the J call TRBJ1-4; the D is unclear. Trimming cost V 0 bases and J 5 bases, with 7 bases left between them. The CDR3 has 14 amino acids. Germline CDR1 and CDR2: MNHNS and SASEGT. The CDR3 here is CASSEAAGNEKLFF. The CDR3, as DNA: TGTGCCAGCAGTGAAGCCGCGGGGAATGAAAAACTGTTTTTT.

The chain's CDR3 is CASSLTDGAGELFF. The CDR3 DNA follows: TGTGCCAGCAGCTTGACGGACGGGGCCGGGGAGCTGTTTTTT. The chain carries TRBV7-9 and TRBJ2-2; a weak D match, TRBD2 (5 bases). The CDR3 contains 14 residues. Deletions cut 3 bases from V and 6 bases from J, with 11 bases between. Germline V gene lookup returns CDR1 SEHNR and CDR2 FQNEAQ (reference sequence).

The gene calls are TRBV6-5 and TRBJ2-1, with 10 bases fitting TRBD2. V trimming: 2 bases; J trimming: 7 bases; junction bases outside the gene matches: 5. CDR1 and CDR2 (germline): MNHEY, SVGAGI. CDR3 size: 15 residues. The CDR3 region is CASSYRSGRGNEQFF. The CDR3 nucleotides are TGTGCCAGCAGTTACCGGAGCGGGAGGGGGAATGAGCAGTTCTTC.

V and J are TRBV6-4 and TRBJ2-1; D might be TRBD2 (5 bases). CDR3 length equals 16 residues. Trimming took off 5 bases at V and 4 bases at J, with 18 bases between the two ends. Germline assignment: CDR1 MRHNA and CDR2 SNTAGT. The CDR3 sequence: CASSNIRAGRYNEQFF. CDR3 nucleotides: TGTGCCAGCAGTAATATCCGGGCGGGCCGGTACAATGAGCAGTTCTTC.

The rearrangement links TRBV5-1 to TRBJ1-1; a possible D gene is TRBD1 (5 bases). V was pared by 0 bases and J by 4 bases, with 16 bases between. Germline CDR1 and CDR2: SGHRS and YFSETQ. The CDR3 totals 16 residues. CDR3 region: CASSLEPSSGLTEAFF. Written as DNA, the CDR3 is TGCGCCAGCAGCTTGGAACCCAGTTCAGGGCTCACTGAAGCTTTCTTT.

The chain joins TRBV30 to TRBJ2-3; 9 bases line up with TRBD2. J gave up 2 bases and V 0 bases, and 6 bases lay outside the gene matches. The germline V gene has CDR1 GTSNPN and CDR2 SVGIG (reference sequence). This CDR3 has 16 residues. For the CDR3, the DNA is TGTGCCTGGAGTGTCGGGACTAGCTGGAACACAGATACGCAGTATTTT. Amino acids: CAWSVGTSWNTDTQYF.

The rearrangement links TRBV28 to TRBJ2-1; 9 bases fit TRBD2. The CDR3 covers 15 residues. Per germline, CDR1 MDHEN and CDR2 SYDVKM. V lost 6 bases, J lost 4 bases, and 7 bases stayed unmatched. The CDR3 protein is CASSSGTSLYNEQFF. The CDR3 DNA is TGTGCCAGCAGCTCCGGGACTAGCTTATACAATGAGCAGTTCTTC.